Each of the 7 T cell receptor beta chains below was sequenced from the same sample in a study of cytomegalovirus exposure and HLA in healthy donors. Measured with immunoSEQ multiplex PCR; TCRdb has only the in-frame clones, and not every one. The table records over 120,000 clones, 80% to 90% of them present only once. Sequencing was performed on PBMCs. The origin of the receptors is a woman in her 30s in good health and CMV-seropositive.

The chain carries TRBV5-4 and TRBJ1-6, with D unclear. Germline values: CDR1 SGHNT, CDR2 YYREEE (reference sequence). V was pared by 6 bases and J by 7 bases, with 26 bases between. There are 18 residues in the CDR3. In DNA form, the CDR3 reads TGTGCCAGCACCGAACGGGCCCCCGGTGAGGGTCGAAATTCACCCCTCCACTTT. Protein product: CASTERAPGEGRNSPLHF.

The V call is TRBV5-1, the J call TRBJ2-5; 12 nucleotides match TRBD2. CDR3 length: 17 amino acids. The germline V gene encodes CDR1 SGHRS and CDR2 YFSETQ. Trimming removed 3 bases from V and 5 bases from J; junction bases left unmatched: 11. CDR3 DNA: TGCGCCAGCAGCTGGGGGACACTAGCGGGGGGCCAGGAGACCCAGTACTTC. It codes for CASSWGTLAGGQETQYF.

CDR3 DNA sequence: TGCGCCAGCAGCCAAGATCGGGTTGAGCAGTTCTTC. Protein sequence: CASSQDRVEQFF. V and J are TRBV4-1 and TRBJ2-1; D is unresolved. Trimming stripped 0 bases from V and 9 bases from J, with 6 bases between. Germline CDR1 reads MGHRA; CDR2 reads YSYEKL. This CDR3 region has 12 residues.

The CDR3 region is CASQGAGEGIYEQYF. The CDR3 bases are TGTGCCAGCCAGGGGGCGGGCGAGGGAATCTACGAGCAGTACTTC. The chain combines TRBV19 with TRBJ2-7; 8 bases are shared with TRBD1. V lost 9 bases and J lost 3; bases outside the gene matches: 13. The length of the CDR3 is 15 residues. In germline, CDR1 is LNHDA, CDR2 SQIVND (reference sequence).

CDR3 sequence reads: CASSLFSGPFSNQPQHF. CDR3 nucleotide sequence: TGTGCCAGCAGTTTATTCTCCGGTCCATTCAGCAATCAGCCCCAGCATTTT. The V and J genes are TRBV28 and TRBJ1-5; no firm D call. Germline loops: CDR1 MDHEN, CDR2 SYDVKM. Trimming took off 1 base at V and 1 base at J, with 14 bases between the two ends. There are 17 residues in the CDR3.

The CDR3 sequence: CASRTGATNEKLFF. The DNA of the CDR3 is TGCGCCAGCAGAACAGGGGCAACTAATGAAAAACTGTTTTTT. The J gene is TRBJ1-4, the V gene TRBV5-1, with 7 bases matching TRBD1. Germline trimming cut 5 bases from V and 0 bases from J; bases unmatched to any gene: 1. Germline V gene sequence: CDR1 SGHRS, CDR2 YFSETQ. The CDR3 loop spans 14 amino acids.

The V gene is TRBV6-1, the J gene TRBJ2-7, with D maybe TRBD2 (6 bases). V was clipped by 7 bases and J by 3 bases, with 19 bases between them. The V gene's germline CDR1 is MNHNS and CDR2 SASEGT. The CDR3 is 15 amino acids. CDR3 coding DNA: TGTGCCAGCAAGGAGGGGCCAGCTACCTACTACGAGCAGTACTTC. Its protein is CASKEGPATYYEQYF.